What follows describes a single T cell receptor (beta chain). Antigen specificity is unknown. Exclusion followed for patients with uncontrolled infection, other autoimmune disease, pregnancy or lactation. The study based diagnoses on clinical symptoms, serum thyroxine and TRAb, thyroid ultrasound and orbital computed tomography. This record comes from a study of T cells in Graves' hyperthyroidism and ophthalmopathy. Study information: Peripheral blood samples were taken at initial diagnosis, prior to any treatment.

Study results and caveats: From stable hyperthyroidism, ophthalmopathy was set apart by a 13 V-J model.

TCR beta CDR3 region amplification was performed from RNA transcripts. In the first-round RT-PCR of the TCR CDR3, the HTBI primer set was used. One entry per CDR3 protein results from TCRdb running MiXCR on the multiplex PCR reads. The repertoire consists of roughly 240,000 distinct CDR3 sequences, with over 20% occurring once and the leading ten covering under 40%. CDR1 is SGHRS and CDR2 is YFSETQ in the germline V gene. The CDR3 runs to 15 residues. The ends lost 0 bases at V and 2 bases at J; junction bases unmatched: 3. The sequenced sample consisted of blood. This sequence originates from a woman between 35 and 50 years old with Graves' ophthalmopathy. The rearrangement links TRBV5-1 to TRBJ2-7; 9 bases agree with TRBD1. Here the CDR3 reads CASSLGDRGTYEQYF. CDR3 bases: TGCGCCAGCAGCTTGGGAGACAGGGGGACCTACGAGCAGTACTTC.